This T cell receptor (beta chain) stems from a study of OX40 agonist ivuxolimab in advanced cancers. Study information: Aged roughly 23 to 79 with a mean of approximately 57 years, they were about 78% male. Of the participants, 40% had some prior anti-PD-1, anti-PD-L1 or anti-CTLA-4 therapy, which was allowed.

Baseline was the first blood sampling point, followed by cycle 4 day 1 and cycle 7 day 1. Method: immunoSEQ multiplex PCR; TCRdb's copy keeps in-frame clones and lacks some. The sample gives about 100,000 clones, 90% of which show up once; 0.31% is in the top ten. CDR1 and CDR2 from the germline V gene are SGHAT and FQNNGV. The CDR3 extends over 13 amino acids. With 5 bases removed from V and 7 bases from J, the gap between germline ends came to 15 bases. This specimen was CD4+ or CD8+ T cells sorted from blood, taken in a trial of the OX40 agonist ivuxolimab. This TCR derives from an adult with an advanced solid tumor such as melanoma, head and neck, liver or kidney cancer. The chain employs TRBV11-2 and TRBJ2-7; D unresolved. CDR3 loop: CASSPDLGWEQYF. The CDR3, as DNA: TGTGCCAGCAGCCCCGACCTTGGCTGGGAGCAGTACTTC.